Listed here is a single T cell receptor beta chain. The specificity of this receptor is unknown. No base-level quality is on record; no much larger clone is a single base apart. CDR1 and CDR2 are read off the germline V gene as KGHSH and LQKENI. The CDR3 goes from the cysteine to the phenylalanine over 14 residues. Of all the DNA, just the CDR3 is kept, 42 bases in frame from base 1. V trim: 5 bases; J trim: 4 bases; unmatched bases: 4. Healthy HIV-negative adults with no recently reported acute infections or vaccinations were included as donors. Every donor was a Caucasian adult residing in Nashville, Tennessee, USA. CD8 memory samples were composed of magnetically selected CD45RO+ cells combined with CCR7-negative CD45RA+ effector memory (TemRA) cells. After blood collection by leukapheresis, PBMCs were isolated using Ficoll-Histopaque density gradient centrifugation and then cryopreserved in the vapor phase of liquid nitrogen. Analytical flow cytometry was used to check the purity and quantity of each magnetically sorted T cell population. From each sorted fraction, genomic DNA was isolated and quantified by UV absorbance on a Nanodrop 2000c.

Using the deep immunoSEQ assay, multiplex PCR amplified TCR CDR3 regions from genomic DNA. For each cell subset, the extracted genomic DNA was distributed evenly across all wells of several immunoSEQ 96-well plates, and each plate served as one replicate. For sorted subsets, about 0.2 ug genomic DNA, equal to tens of thousands of T cell genomes, was loaded into each replicate PCR. Purified libraries were measured with a Qubit 3.0 fluorometer, size-checked on a Bioanalyzer 2100, and measured again with the KAPA Library Quantification kit. A separate single-read 150-cycle Illumina NextSeq 550 flow cell was used to sequence each immunoSEQ 96-well plate. The original methods were these. Because the immunoSEQ output held only junctional sequences and lacked quality scores, the filtering could not match the filtering applied to full-length reads. Sequences were annotated with PyIR, a Python wrapper for IgBLAST v1.9, and V/J genes and CDR3 were assigned using IMGT germline references. Reads with weak V/J assignments (E-value above 1e-6), missing CDR3, stop codons, out-of-frame junctions, or ambiguous translated residues were removed. V3J clonotypes were defined as sequences sharing an identical inferred V gene, J gene, and CDR3 amino acid sequence. The percentage overlap between two repertoires was calculated by dividing the number of shared unique clonotypes by the size of the smaller repertoire. Three approaches were used to assess repertoire richness: RTK rarefaction, the Chao1 estimator, and Recon v2.1 estimates of unobserved clonotypes. OLGA was used to compute generation probabilities for all TCRbeta clonotypes that the gDNA method yielded from a handful of donors. Not all clones reach the TCRdb copy of this immuneACCESS table, which keeps in-frame sequences only. Checked studies attribute under half of the gap to unresolved V genes and leave the rest unexplained. The V and J calls and the clone size are those of that table, but D and trimming were determined from the DNA. This sample lists some 380,000 clones; around 96% were detected once. Of the sample, approximately 0.32% is held by the ten largest clones.

The data originate from a study of shared clonotypes between healthy human individuals (dated by TCRdb to the early 2020s). As for the study more broadly: The cohort comprised a couple of women and three men aged 18 to 49 years. Between about 0.8 and 9 billion PBMCs per donor were obtained by leukapheresis. Blood TCR repertoires of a handful of healthy adults were deeply sequenced to estimate repertoire size and the extent of clonotype sharing between individuals. Libraries were prepared and TCR repertoires were sequenced by different laboratories using diverse techniques, in order to increase sequencing depth and limit assay-specific biases. For each donor, CD4 naive and CD4 memory were each run on three plates, CD8 naive on two plates, and CD8 memory on one plate.

The full study reports these points: Naive subsets generally had larger estimated clonotype richness than memory subsets. Incomplete sequencing was indicated by rarefaction of sorted-subset datasets, despite the large sequencing depth. Pairwise subsampling led to the expectation that sequencing depth would affect the degree of clonotype sharing among donors. Compared with non-shared clonotypes, clonotypes shared by all four sorted-subset donors had higher generation probabilities. Because the study included a small number of donors, the genetic and exposure-history diversity represented was limited. Sampling was restricted to blood, and TCR repertoires in tissue are likely to differ from TCR repertoires in blood. About 4.5% of naive CD4, 3.5% of naive CD8, roughly 2.4% of memory CD4, and 0.35% to 0.4% of memory CD8 clonotypes were shared across four donors.

The sample consisted of memory CD8+ T cells sorted from blood. The sample's cell subset or site label, in plain terms: CD45RO+ cells pooled with CCR7-negative TemRA cells. The origin of this receptor is a man younger than 40 in good health. The sequence is built from TRBV18 and TRBJ1-2; TRBD1 aligns with 10 central bases. In nucleotide form, the sequence is TGTGCCAGCTCAAACGGACAGGGGGGCTATGGCTACACCTTC. Its translation reads: CASSNGQGGYGYTF.